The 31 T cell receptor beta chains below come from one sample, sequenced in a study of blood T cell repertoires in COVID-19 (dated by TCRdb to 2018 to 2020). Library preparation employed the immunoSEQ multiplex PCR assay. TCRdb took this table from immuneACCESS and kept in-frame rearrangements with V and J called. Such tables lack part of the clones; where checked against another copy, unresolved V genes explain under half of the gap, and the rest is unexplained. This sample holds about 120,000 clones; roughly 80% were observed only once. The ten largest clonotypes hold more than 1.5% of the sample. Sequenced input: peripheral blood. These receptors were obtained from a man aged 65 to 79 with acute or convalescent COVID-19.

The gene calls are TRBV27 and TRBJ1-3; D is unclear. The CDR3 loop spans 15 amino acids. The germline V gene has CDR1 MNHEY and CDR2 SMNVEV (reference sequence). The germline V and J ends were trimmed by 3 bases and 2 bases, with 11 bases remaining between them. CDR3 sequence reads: CASSLSGIAGNTIYF. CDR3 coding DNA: TGTGCCAGCAGTTTGTCGGGGATAGCTGGAAACACCATATATTTT.

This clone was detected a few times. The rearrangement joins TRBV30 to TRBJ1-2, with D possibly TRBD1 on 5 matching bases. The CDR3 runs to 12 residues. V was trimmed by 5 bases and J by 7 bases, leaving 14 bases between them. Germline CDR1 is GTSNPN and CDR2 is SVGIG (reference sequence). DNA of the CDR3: TGTGCCTGGGCGCCCCGGGGGGGTGGCTACACCTTC. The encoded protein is CAWAPRGGGYTF.

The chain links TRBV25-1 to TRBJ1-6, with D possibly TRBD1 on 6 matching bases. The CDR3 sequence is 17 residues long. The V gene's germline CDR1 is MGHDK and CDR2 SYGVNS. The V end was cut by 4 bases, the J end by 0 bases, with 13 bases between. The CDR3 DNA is TGTGCCAGCAGTGGAGGGCGGGGGCGCTCCTATAATTCACCCCTCCACTTT. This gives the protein CASSGGRGRSYNSPLHF.

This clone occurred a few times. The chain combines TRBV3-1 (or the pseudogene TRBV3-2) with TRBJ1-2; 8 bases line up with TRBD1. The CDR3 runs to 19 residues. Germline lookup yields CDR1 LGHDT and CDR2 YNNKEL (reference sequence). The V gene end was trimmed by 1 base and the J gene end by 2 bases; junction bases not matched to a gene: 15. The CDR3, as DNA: TGTGCCAGCAGCCAAGGAATCCCCGGCAGGGGGCCTTCAAACTATGGCTACACCTTC. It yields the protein CASSQGIPGRGPSNYGYTF.

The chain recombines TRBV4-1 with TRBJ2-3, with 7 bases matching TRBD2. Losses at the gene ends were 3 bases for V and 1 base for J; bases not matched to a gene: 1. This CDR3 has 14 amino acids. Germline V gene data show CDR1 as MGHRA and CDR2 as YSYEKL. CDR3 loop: CASSHGGGTDTQYF. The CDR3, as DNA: TGCGCCAGCAGCCATGGGGGGGGCACAGATACGCAGTATTTT.

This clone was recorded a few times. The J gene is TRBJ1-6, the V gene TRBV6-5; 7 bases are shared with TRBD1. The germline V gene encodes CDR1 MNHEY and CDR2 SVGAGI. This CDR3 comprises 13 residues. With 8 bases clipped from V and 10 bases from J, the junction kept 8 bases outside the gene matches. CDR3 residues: CASGETGRSPLHF. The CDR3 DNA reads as TGTGCCAGCGGGGAGACAGGGAGGTCACCCCTCCACTTT.

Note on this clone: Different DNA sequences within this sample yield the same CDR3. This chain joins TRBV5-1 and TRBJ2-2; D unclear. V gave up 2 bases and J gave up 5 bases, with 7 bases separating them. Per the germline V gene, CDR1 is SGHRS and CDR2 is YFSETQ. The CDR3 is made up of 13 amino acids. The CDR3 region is CASSFQVTGELFF. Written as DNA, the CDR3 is TGCGCCAGCAGCTTCCAGGTAACCGGGGAGCTGTTTTTT.

This CDR3 reads CASSPMGPSGGNTGELFF. In nucleotides, the CDR3 is TGCGCCAGCAGCCCTATGGGACCTTCCGGGGGGAACACCGGGGAGCTGTTTTTT. This rearrangement joins TRBV5-1 to TRBJ2-2, with a tentative D call TRBD2 (6 bases). Per germline, CDR1 SGHRS and CDR2 YFSETQ. The CDR3 runs to 18 residues. Trimming cost V 4 bases and J 1 base, with 20 bases left between them. Based on the CDR3 plus reference TRBV5-1 and TRBJ2-2, the full variable domain is KAGVTQTPRYLIKTRGQQVTLSCSPISGHRSVSWYQQTPGQGLQFLFEYFSETQRNKGNFPGRFSGRQFSNSRSEMNVSTLELGDSALYLCASSPMGPSGGNTGELFFGEGSRLTVL.

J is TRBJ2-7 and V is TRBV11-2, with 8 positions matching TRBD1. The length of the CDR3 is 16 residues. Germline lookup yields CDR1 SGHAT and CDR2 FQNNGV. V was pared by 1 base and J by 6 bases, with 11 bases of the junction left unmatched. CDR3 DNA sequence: TGTGCCAGCAGCTTAGGAAACAGAGACAGGGGTTCCGAGCAGTACTTC. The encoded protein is CASSLGNRDRGSEQYF. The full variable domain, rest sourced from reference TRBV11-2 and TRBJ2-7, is EAGVAQSPRYKIIEKRQSVAFWCNPISGHATLYWYQQILGQGPKLLIQFQNNGVVDDSQLPKDRFSAERLKGVDSTLKIQPAKLEDSAVYLCASSLGNRDRGSEQYFGPGTRLTVT.

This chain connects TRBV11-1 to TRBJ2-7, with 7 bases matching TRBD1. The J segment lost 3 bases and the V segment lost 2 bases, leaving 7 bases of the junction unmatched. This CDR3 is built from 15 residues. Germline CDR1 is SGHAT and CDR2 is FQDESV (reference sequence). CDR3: CASSLRGQNHYEQYF. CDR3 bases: TGTGCCAGCAGCTTAAGGGGACAGAATCACTACGAGCAGTACTTC.

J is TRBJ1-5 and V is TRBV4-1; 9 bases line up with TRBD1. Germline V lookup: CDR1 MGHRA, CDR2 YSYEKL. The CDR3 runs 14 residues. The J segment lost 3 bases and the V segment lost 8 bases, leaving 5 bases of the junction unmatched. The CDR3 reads CASSRDRVNQPQHF. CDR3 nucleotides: TGCGCCAGCTCCCGGGACAGGGTCAATCAGCCCCAGCATTTT.

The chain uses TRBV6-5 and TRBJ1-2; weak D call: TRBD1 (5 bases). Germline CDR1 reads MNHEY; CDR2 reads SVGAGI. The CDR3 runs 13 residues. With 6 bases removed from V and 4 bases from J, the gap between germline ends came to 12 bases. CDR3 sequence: CASRLGEVYGYTF. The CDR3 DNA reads TGTGCCAGCAGGTTGGGGGAGGTCTATGGCTACACCTTC.

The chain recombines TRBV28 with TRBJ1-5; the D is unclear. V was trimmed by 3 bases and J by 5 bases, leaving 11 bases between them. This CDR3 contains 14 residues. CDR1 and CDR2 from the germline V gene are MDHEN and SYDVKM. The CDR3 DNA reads TGTGCCAGCAGTTTCCCCGGAGGGCATCAGCCCCAGCATTTT. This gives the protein CASSFPGGHQPQHF.

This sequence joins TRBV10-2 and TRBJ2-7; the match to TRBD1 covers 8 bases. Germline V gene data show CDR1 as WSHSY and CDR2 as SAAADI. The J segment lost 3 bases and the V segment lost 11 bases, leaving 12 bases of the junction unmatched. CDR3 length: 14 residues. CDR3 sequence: CAVVGTGPFYEQYF. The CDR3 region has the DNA TGCGCCGTCGTTGGGACAGGCCCTTTCTACGAGCAGTACTTC.

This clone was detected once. The CDR3 bases are TGTGCCAGCAGTGAATACCAGGAGCAGTTCTTC. It is translated as CASSEYQEQFF. V usage is TRBV2 and J usage is TRBJ2-1; D unresolved. This CDR3 region has 11 residues. The V gene lost 2 bases and the J gene lost 10 bases, with 6 bases spanning the gap. In germline, CDR1 is SNHLY, CDR2 FYNNEI.

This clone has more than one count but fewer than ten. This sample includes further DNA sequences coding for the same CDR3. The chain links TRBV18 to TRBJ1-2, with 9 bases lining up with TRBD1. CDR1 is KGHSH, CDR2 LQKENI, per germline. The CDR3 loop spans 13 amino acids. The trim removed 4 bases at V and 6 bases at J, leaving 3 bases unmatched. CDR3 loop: CASSQGQGDGYTF. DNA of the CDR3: TGTGCCAGCTCACAGGGACAGGGTGATGGCTACACCTTC. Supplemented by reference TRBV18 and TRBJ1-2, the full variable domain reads NAGVMQNPRHLVRRRGQEARLRCSPMKGHSHVYWYRQLPEEGLKFMVYLQKENIIDESGMPKERFSAEFPKEGPSILRIQQVVRGDSAAYFCASSQGQGDGYTFGSGTRLTVV.

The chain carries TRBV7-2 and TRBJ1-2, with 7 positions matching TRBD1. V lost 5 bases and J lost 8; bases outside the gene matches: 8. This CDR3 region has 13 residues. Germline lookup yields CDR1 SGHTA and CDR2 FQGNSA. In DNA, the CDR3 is TGTGCCAGCAGCCTCGGGACAGCGCGGGGCTACACCTTC. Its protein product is CASSLGTARGYTF.

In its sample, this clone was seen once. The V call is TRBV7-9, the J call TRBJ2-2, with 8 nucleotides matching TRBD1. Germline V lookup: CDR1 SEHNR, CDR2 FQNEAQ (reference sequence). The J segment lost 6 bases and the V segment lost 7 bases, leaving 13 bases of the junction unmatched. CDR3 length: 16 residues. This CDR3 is CASILPRQGRAGELFF. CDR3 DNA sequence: TGTGCCAGCATTCTGCCACGACAGGGGAGAGCCGGGGAGCTGTTTTTT.

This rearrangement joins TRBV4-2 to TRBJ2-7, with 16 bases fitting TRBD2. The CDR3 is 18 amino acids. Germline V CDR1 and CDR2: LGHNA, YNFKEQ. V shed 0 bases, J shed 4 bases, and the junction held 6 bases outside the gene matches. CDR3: CASSQEGTSGGEMYEQYF. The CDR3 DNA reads TGTGCCAGCAGCCAAGAGGGGACTAGCGGGGGGGAAATGTACGAGCAGTACTTC.

Written as DNA, the CDR3 is TGTGCCTGGAGCGGACAGTTGAACACTGAAGCTTTCTTT. Its protein product is CAWSGQLNTEAFF. The chain has TRBV30 and TRBJ1-1, with a tentative D call TRBD1 (6 bases). This CDR3 is 13 amino acids long. Deletions cut 3 bases from V and 0 bases from J, with 8 bases between. Germline V gene data show CDR1 as GTSNPN and CDR2 as SVGIG (reference sequence).

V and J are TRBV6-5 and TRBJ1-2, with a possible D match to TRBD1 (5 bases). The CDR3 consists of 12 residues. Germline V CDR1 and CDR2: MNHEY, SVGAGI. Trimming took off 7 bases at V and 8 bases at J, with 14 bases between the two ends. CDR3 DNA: TGTGCCAGCAAGAGAGACAGAGGAGGCTACACCTTC. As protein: CASKRDRGGYTF.

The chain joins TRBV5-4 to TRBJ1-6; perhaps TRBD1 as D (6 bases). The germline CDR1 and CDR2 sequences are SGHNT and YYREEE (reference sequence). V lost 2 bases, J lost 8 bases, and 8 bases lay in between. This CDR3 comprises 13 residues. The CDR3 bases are TGTGCCAGCAGCTTACAGGGAGATTCACCCCTCCACTTT. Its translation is CASSLQGDSPLHF.

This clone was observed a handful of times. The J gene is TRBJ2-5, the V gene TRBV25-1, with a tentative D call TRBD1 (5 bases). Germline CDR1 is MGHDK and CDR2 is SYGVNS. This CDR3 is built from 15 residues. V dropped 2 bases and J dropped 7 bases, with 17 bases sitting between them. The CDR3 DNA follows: TGTGCCAGCAGTGAAAGTGGACAAGCAGGTCGGACCCAGTACTTC. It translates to CASSESGQAGRTQYF.

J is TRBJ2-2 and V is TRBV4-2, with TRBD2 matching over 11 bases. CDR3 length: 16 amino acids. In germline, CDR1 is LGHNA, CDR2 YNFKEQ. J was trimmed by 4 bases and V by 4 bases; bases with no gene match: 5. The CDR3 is CASSLPSGGITGELFF. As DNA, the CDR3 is TGTGCCAGCAGCCTTCCTAGCGGGGGGATCACCGGGGAGCTGTTTTTT.

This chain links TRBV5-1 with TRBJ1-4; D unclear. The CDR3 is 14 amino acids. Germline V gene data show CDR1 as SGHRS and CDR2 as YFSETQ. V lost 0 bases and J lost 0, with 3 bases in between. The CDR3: CASSLAATNEKLFF. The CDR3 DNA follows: TGCGCCAGCAGCTTGGCCGCAACTAATGAAAAACTGTTTTTT.

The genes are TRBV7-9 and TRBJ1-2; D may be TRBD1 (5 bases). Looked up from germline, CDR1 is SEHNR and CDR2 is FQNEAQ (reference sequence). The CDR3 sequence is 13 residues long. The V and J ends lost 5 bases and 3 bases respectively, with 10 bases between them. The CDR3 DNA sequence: TGTGCCAGCAGCCTGGGGGGAGACTATGGCTACACCTTC. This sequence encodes CASSLGGDYGYTF.

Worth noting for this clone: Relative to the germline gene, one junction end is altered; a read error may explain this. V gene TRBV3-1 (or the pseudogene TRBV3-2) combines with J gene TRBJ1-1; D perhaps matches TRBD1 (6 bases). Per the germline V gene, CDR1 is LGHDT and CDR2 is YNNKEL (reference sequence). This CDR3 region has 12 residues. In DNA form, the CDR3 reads TGTGCCAGCAGCGACGGCGGACAGACGGACGTTTTT. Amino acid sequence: CASSDGGQTDVF.

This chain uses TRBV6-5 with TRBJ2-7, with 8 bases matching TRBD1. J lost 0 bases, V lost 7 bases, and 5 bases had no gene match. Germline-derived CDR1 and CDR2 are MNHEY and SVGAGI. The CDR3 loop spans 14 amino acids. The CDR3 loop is CASTRTGYSYEQYF. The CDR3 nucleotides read TGTGCCAGCACCCGGACAGGGTACTCCTACGAGCAGTACTTC.

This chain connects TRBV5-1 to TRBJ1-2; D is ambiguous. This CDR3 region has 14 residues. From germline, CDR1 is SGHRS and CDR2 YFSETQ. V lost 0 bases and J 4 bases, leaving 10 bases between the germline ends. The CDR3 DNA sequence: TGCGCCAGCAGCTTGGGGGCAGAGCTCTATGGCTACACCTTC. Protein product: CASSLGAELYGYTF.

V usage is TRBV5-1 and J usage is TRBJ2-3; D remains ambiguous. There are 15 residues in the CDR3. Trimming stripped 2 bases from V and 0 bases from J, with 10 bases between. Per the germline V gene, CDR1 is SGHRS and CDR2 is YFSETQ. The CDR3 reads CASSLQSLSTDTQYF. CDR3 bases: TGCGCCAGCAGCTTACAGTCCCTAAGCACAGATACGCAGTATTTT.

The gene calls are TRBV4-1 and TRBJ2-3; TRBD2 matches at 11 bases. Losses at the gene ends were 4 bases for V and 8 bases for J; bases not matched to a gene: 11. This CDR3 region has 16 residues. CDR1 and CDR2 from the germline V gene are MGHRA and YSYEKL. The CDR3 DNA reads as TGCGCCAGCAGCCCCCGGGCTAGCGGGGGGCAGGTTACGCAGTATTTT. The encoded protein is CASSPRASGGQVTQYF.